A selection of T cell receptor beta chains follows, all from one sample in a study of blood T cell repertoires in COVID-19. Repertoires were generated with immunoSEQ multiplex PCR, while TCRdb's copy carries only in-frame clones and drops some. Of under 200,000 clones listed, about 80% were seen once; the top ten hold roughly 2%. Input material: peripheral blood. Source of these receptors: a woman older than 75 with acute or convalescent COVID-19. The CDR3 runs from the conserved cysteine through the conserved F or W. The order of the fields is D gene, J gene, clone size, V gene, CDR3 DNA, CDR3 protein. A D gene is named only where the DNA matches it firmly. Some rows have no size entry. The others give once, few or many, or a class for an expanded clone.

D: TRBD1
J: TRBJ1-1
size: .
V: TRBV18
DNA: TGTGCCAGCTCAAAGGACAGGGCGGCTGAAGCTTTCTTT
CDR3: CASSKDRAAEAFF

D: TRBD1
J: TRBJ2-3
size: .
V: TRBV24-1
DNA: TGTGCCACCAGTGATCAGAGGACAGGCGTCTCAGATACGCAGTATTTT
CDR3: CATSDQRTGVSDTQYF

D: TRBD2
J: TRBJ2-7
size: .
V: TRBV7-2
DNA: TGTGCCAGCAGGCCCACTAGCGGGAGCTACGAGCAGTACTTC
CDR3: CASRPTSGSYEQYF

D: .
J: TRBJ2-2
size: few
V: TRBV2
DNA: TGTGCCAGCAGTGAATCCGACACCGGGGAGCTGTTTTTT
CDR3: CASSESDTGELFF

D: TRBD2
J: TRBJ2-3
size: .
V: TRBV4-2
DNA: TGTGCCAGCAGCCCCGTAGGGAGCGGGGATTCATATACGCAGTATTTT
CDR3: CASSPVGSGDSYTQYF

D: .
J: TRBJ2-1
size: .
V: TRBV27
DNA: TGTGCCAGCACCTTTGACAGAGCAGACAATGAGCAGTTCTTC
CDR3: CASTFDRADNEQFF

D: TRBD2
J: TRBJ2-7
size: .
V: TRBV27
DNA: TGTGCCAGCAGCCCTAGCGGGGGGCCCTACGAGCAGTACTTC
CDR3: CASSPSGGPYEQYF

D: .
J: TRBJ2-2
size: .
V: TRBV5-1
DNA: TGCGCCAGCACCTTTAGTGAGATCGGGACCGGGGAGCTGTTTTTT
CDR3: CASTFSEIGTGELFF

D: .
J: TRBJ1-1
size: .
V: TRBV6-6
DNA: TGTGCCAGCAGTTACCCCGGGGGAGAGACTGAAGCTTTCTTT
CDR3: CASSYPGGETEAFF

D: .
J: TRBJ1-2
size: few
V: TRBV6-2/TRBV6-3
DNA: TGTGCCAGCAGCCCGGACAGCTATGGCTACACCTTC
CDR3: CASSPDSYGYTF

D: TRBD1
J: TRBJ1-2
size: .
V: TRBV25-1
DNA: TGTGCCAGCAGTGAATTGTGGGGGACAGGGAACTATGGCTACACCTTC
CDR3: CASSELWGTGNYGYTF

D: TRBD1
J: TRBJ2-1
size: .
V: TRBV5-4
DNA: TGTGCCAGCAGCGGACCGGGACAGGGGTTCAATGAGCAGTTCTTC
CDR3: CASSGPGQGFNEQFF

D: .
J: TRBJ1-3
size: .
V: TRBV6-5
DNA: TGTGCCAGCAGGCGGGATCCTGGAAACACCATATATTTT
CDR3: CASRRDPGNTIYF

D: .
J: TRBJ2-7
size: .
V: TRBV18
DNA: TGTGCCAGCTCACCACCGCCTAGCGACGAGCAGTACTTC
CDR3: CASSPPPSDEQYF

D: .
J: TRBJ2-3
size: .
V: TRBV24-1
DNA: TGTGCCACCAGTGGAGCCATCTCTGGGCAGTACACAGATACGCAGTATTTT
CDR3: CATSGAISGQYTDTQYF

D: .
J: TRBJ2-5
size: .
V: TRBV30
DNA: TGTGCCTGGAATCTCGGTCAAGAGACCCAGTACTTC
CDR3: CAWNLGQETQYF

D: TRBD2
J: TRBJ2-5
size: .
V: TRBV19
DNA: TGTGCCAGTAGTTCTAGCGGGGGCCTTATGGAGACCCAGTACTTC
CDR3: CASSSSGGLMETQYF

D: TRBD2
J: TRBJ2-2
size: .
V: TRBV30
DNA: TGTGCCTGGAGTGCTAGATCCGTACTAGCGGGAGCTGGCGGGGAGCTGTTTTTT
CDR3: CAWSARSVLAGAGGELFF

D: .
J: TRBJ1-2
size: .
V: TRBV30
DNA: TGTGCCTGGAGTGCGGGGGGGGACGGCTACACCTTC
CDR3: CAWSAGGDGYTF

D: TRBD1
J: TRBJ2-1
size: .
V: TRBV9
DNA: TGTGCCAGCAGCGTAGGACAGGGGGCCTACAATGAGCAGTTCTTC
CDR3: CASSVGQGAYNEQFF

D: TRBD2
J: TRBJ2-1
size: .
V: TRBV9
DNA: TGTGCCAGCTCTAGCGGGGGGGCGAGTGAGCAGTTCTTC
CDR3: CASSSGGASEQFF

D: .
J: TRBJ2-7
size: .
V: TRBV28
DNA: TGTGCCAGCAGTTTAATCCGACAAGCCTACGAGCAGTACTTC
CDR3: CASSLIRQAYEQYF

D: TRBD2
J: TRBJ2-5
size: .
V: TRBV6-2/TRBV6-3
DNA: TGTGCCAGCAGTTACTCGATTCCTAGCGGGAGGGCTATACAAGAGACCCAGTACTTC
CDR3: CASSYSIPSGRAIQETQYF

D: TRBD1
J: TRBJ2-6
size: .
V: TRBV3-1/TRBV3-2
DNA: TGTGCCAGCAGCCTTTGGACAGGTAGGGCCAACGTCCTGACTTTC
CDR3: CASSLWTGRANVLTF

D: .
J: TRBJ1-5
size: few
V: TRBV28
DNA: TGTGCCAGCAGTTCGCCAGGGCTCAATCAGCCCCAGCATTTT
CDR3: CASSSPGLNQPQHF

D: .
J: TRBJ2-1
size: .
V: TRBV28
DNA: TGTGCCAGCACGCGAACGGATGAGCAGTTCTTC
CDR3: CASTRTDEQFF

D: TRBD2
J: TRBJ2-1
size: few
V: TRBV15
DNA: TGTGCCACCAGCAGAGAAGGACTAGCTTTTACCTACAATGAGCAGTTCTTC
CDR3: CATSREGLAFTYNEQFF

D: TRBD1
J: TRBJ2-7
size: .
V: TRBV29-1
DNA: TGCAGCGCCCCGGGACAGGCTCCGCCCTACGAGCAGTACTTC
CDR3: CSAPGQAPPYEQYF

D: .
J: TRBJ1-6
size: .
V: TRBV6-5
DNA: TGTGCCGCATGGAGCGGGCAGCTTAATTCACCCCTCCACTTT
CDR3: CAAWSGQLNSPLHF

D: TRBD1
J: TRBJ1-6
size: .
V: TRBV7-6
DNA: TGTGCCAGCAGCTTAGCCCCTTACAGGGGCAATAATTCACCCCTCCACTTT
CDR3: CASSLAPYRGNNSPLHF

D: .
J: TRBJ2-1
size: .
V: TRBV9
DNA: TGTGCCAGCAGCGTAGTGCCGGGAAATGAGCAGTTCTTC
CDR3: CASSVVPGNEQFF

D: .
J: TRBJ1-1
size: few
V: TRBV5-1
DNA: TGCGCCAGCATGCGGGATTTTACTCGATTGGAAGCTTTCTTT
CDR3: CASMRDFTRLEAFF

D: TRBD2
J: TRBJ2-3
size: .
V: TRBV10-1
DNA: TGCGCCAGCAGTGAAAGCGGGAGGGTACCAGATACGCAGTATTTT
CDR3: CASSESGRVPDTQYF

D: .
J: TRBJ1-4
size: .
V: TRBV5-1
DNA: TGCGCCAGCAGCCCCATCGGACGGGGAGATGAAAAACTGTTTTTT
CDR3: CASSPIGRGDEKLFF

D: TRBD1
J: TRBJ2-6
size: once
V: TRBV18
DNA: TGTGCCAGCTCAACAAGACAGGGGGCTGGGGCCAACGTCCTGACTTTC
CDR3: CASSTRQGAGANVLTF

D: TRBD1
J: TRBJ1-2
size: .
V: TRBV30
DNA: TGTGCCTCACAGGGGGTGACCTTCTATGGCTACACCTTC
CDR3: CASQGVTFYGYTF

D: .
J: TRBJ1-2
size: .
V: TRBV27
DNA: TGTGCCAGCAGTTTTGGCACTAACTATGGCTACACCTTC
CDR3: CASSFGTNYGYTF

D: TRBD2
J: TRBJ2-7
size: .
V: TRBV10-3
DNA: TGTGCCATCAACTCCGGGACTAGCGGGGCTACCTACGAGCAGTACTTC
CDR3: CAINSGTSGATYEQYF

D: .
J: TRBJ1-5
size: once
V: TRBV2
DNA: TGTGCCAGCAGTGTAGAGCCCCCCGGCAATCAGCCCCAGCATTTT
CDR3: CASSVEPPGNQPQHF

D: TRBD1
J: TRBJ1-1
size: once
V: TRBV5-1
DNA: TGCGCCAGCAGCCGCACAGGGACAGGGAACACTGAAGCTTTCTTT
CDR3: CASSRTGTGNTEAFF

D: .
J: TRBJ2-3
size: .
V: TRBV6-5
DNA: TGTGCCAGCAGTTACTCGATTACGGGGTCAGCAGATACGCAGTATTTT
CDR3: CASSYSITGSADTQYF

D: .
J: TRBJ2-2
size: .
V: TRBV25-1
DNA: TGTGCCAGCAGTGGGGTTGGAGCCGGGGAGCTGTTTTTT
CDR3: CASSGVGAGELFF

D: .
J: TRBJ2-1
size: .
V: TRBV7-9
DNA: TGTGCCAGCAGCTTAGTTCCAGGGCAGGATGAGCAGTTCTTC
CDR3: CASSLVPGQDEQFF

D: TRBD2
J: TRBJ2-1
size: .
V: TRBV5-6
DNA: TGTGCCAGCAGCTTACCGGGACTAGCGGACAATGAGCAGTTCTTC
CDR3: CASSLPGLADNEQFF

D: TRBD2
J: TRBJ2-1
size: .
V: TRBV19
DNA: TGTGCCAGTGAGCGGGAGAACAATGAGCAGTTCTTC
CDR3: CASERENNEQFF

D: TRBD1
J: TRBJ1-6
size: .
V: TRBV7-2
DNA: TGTGCCAGCAGTTCGACAGGGAATAATTCACCCCTCCACTTT
CDR3: CASSSTGNNSPLHF

D: .
J: TRBJ2-3
size: .
V: TRBV14
DNA: TGTGCCAGCAGCCCTTTTTGGGCGGATACGCAGTATTTT
CDR3: CASSPFWADTQYF

D: TRBD2
J: TRBJ2-7
size: .
V: TRBV2
DNA: TGTGCCAGCAGGCTTGGTGTAGCGGGAGTGGCCTACGAGCAGTACTTC
CDR3: CASRLGVAGVAYEQYF

D: .
J: TRBJ2-2
size: .
V: TRBV27
DNA: TGTGCCAGCAGTTTATCCTTCACCGGGGAGCTGTTTTTT
CDR3: CASSLSFTGELFF

D: .
J: TRBJ1-2
size: .
V: TRBV30
DNA: TGTGCCTGGAGGGAAGGACAGAACTATGGCTACACCTTC
CDR3: CAWREGQNYGYTF

D: .
J: TRBJ2-5
size: .
V: TRBV19
DNA: TGTGCCAGTAGTATTCAGGGGCCCCAAGAGACCCAGTACTTC
CDR3: CASSIQGPQETQYF

D: TRBD2
J: TRBJ2-3
size: .
V: TRBV27
DNA: TGTGCCCGGCCTTGGGGCGGGGGGGGATCCGGGGATACGCAGTATTTT
CDR3: CARPWGGGGSGDTQYF

D: .
J: TRBJ1-2
size: .
V: TRBV4-3
DNA: TGCGCCAGCAGCCAAGAACTACTTGTAAGCTATGGCTACACCTTC
CDR3: CASSQELLVSYGYTF

D: TRBD1
J: TRBJ2-3
size: .
V: TRBV2
DNA: TGTGCCAGCAGGACCGGGACAGGGACAGATACGCAGTATTTT
CDR3: CASRTGTGTDTQYF

D: .
J: TRBJ2-7
size: .
V: TRBV15
DNA: TGTGCCACCAGCAGACAGGGAAAGAACTACGAGCAGTACTTC
CDR3: CATSRQGKNYEQYF